This TCR beta chain was obtained from a study of cytotoxic CD8 clonotypes in ibrutinib-treated CLL. Study overall: Once patients had received a median approximately twelve months of treatment, range 6 to 36, response samples were obtained.

Notes on this clone: Its antigen is still unknown.

Whole-study findings and limits: Sustained-remission patients were sampled at different times than progressing patients were. Having risen at ibrutinib response, clonality had fallen back toward baseline by progression.

Profiled with immunoSEQ multiplex PCR; TCRdb holds only in-frame clones, not every one. The table includes a few hundred thousand clones, around 66% detected once. The germline V gene has CDR1 SNHLY and CDR2 FYNNEI. This CDR3 is built from 13 residues. V was shortened by 10 bases and J by 7 bases, with 20 bases between the two germline ends. The chain uses TRBV2 and TRBJ2-7; maybe TRBD1 (6 bases). The receptor's source is a human donor with chronic lymphocytic leukemia. This specimen consisted of PBMCs, obtained after 36 months of ibrutinib treatment. CDR3 sequence reads: CATSNYRDREQYF. Here the CDR3 DNA reads TGTGCCACCTCCAACTACAGGGATCGGGAGCAGTACTTC.